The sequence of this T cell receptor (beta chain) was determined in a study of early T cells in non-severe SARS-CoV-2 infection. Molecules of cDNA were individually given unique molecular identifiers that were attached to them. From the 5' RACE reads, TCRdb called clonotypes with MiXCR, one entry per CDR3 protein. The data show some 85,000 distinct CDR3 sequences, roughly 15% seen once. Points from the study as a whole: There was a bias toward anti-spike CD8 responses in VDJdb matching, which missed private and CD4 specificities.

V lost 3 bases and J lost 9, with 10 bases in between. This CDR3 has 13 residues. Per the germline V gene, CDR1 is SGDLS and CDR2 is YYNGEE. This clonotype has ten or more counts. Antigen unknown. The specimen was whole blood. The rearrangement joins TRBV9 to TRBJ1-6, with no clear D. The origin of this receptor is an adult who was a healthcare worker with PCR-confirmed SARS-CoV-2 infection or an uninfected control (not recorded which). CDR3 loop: CASSARAVSPLHF. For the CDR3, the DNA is TGTGCCAGCAGCGCAAGAGCGGTTTCACCCCTCCACTTT.